The T cell receptor beta chain described here comes from a study of TIL therapy for anti-PD-1-resistant metastatic lung cancer. Indicated time point: pre-treatment sample, taken before nivolumab and TIL therapy. The tumor samples were excised metastases, mostly pleural nodules or supraclavicular lymph nodes. Sequencing used immunoSEQ v3. The protocol was immunoSEQ multiplex PCR, while the TCRdb copy is restricted to in-frame clones and leaves out a portion. The sample includes 95,000 or so clones, around 71% of them seen just once. Between the trimmed V and J ends, which lost 2 bases and 4 bases, there was a span of 11 bases. The CDR3 consists of 15 residues. CDR1 is MNHEY, CDR2 SVGEGT, per germline.

This specimen consisted of tumor tissue, obtained at baseline. This TCR was sampled from a person aged 25-79 years with non-small cell lung cancer. The genes are TRBV6-2 or TRBV6-3 and TRBJ2-2, with D possibly being TRBD2 (6 bases). CDR3 protein: CASSYEGGRTGELFF. The DNA for the CDR3 is TGTGCCAGCAGTTACGAGGGAGGCCGCACCGGGGAGCTGTTTTTT.